This TCR beta chain was sequenced in a study of naive CD8 T cells in extremely preterm neonates. Overall study findings and caveats: Preterm infants showed shorter CDR3s, fewer N additions and less trimming than older groups.

The method was immunoSEQ multiplex PCR; TCRdb's version includes in-frame clones alone and lacks a portion of them. Of over 6,500 clones in the sample, 95% to 98% are singletons; the top ten hold less than 0.35%. This CDR3 is 13 amino acids long. Trimming took off 4 bases at V and 0 bases at J, with 7 bases between the two ends. The germline gives CDR1 MNHEY, CDR2 SMNVEV (reference sequence). Turning to this clone: Antigen unknown.

The sequencing input was naive CD8+ T cells from blood. The genes are TRBV27 and TRBJ2-7; a possible D gene is TRBD1 (5 bases). This receptor was taken from a human donor in good health. The CDR3 loop is CASSYRSSYEQYF. DNA for the CDR3: TGTGCCAGCAGTTACAGGAGCTCCTACGAGCAGTACTTC.